This T cell receptor beta chain came from a study of T cell changes during pregnancy in multiple sclerosis. Libraries were prepared by immunoSEQ multiplex PCR; TCRdb keeps only in-frame clonotypes and omits some of them. The data hold 40,000 or so clones, with just under 95% observed a single time. J was trimmed by 5 bases and V by 7 bases; bases with no gene match: 9. CDR1 is MGHRA, CDR2 YSYEKL, per germline. There are 15 residues in the CDR3. The V call is TRBV4-1, the J call TRBJ1-1, with 11 bases fitting TRBD1. The source material was CD8+ T cells from peripheral blood mononuclear cells, sampled in the third trimester of pregnancy. This receptor was identified in a female donor with multiple sclerosis, enrolled in a pregnancy study. The CDR3, as DNA: TGCGCCAGCACCCCCCGGGACAGGGGGAGGACTGAAGCTTTCTTT. This gives the protein CASTPRDRGRTEAFF.